One sample yielded the 23 T cell receptor beta chains listed below, sequenced in a study of naive and memory T cell subsets. TCR cDNA received a 3' ligated oligonucleotide that carried a UMI. The SP2 primer and nested alpha and beta constant region primers amplified ligated cDNA in four rounds. TCRdb used MiXCR to reprocess the 5' RACE reads, holding one entry per CDR3 protein. Of tens of thousands of distinct CDR3 sequences in the sample, roughly 7.5% are singletons; the top ten hold 9% to 10%. The receptors originated from a female donor in good health.

The CDR3 DNA is TGTGCCAGCAGCTTGGGCGGGCTGGGCTCCTACAATGAGCAGTTCTTC. Translation: CASSLGGLGSYNEQFF. The chain is built from TRBV5-6 and TRBJ2-1; a weak D match, TRBD2 (5 bases). CDR1 and CDR2 (germline): SGHDT, YYEEEE. This CDR3 contains 16 residues. Trimming cost V 0 bases and J 0 bases, with 10 bases left between them.

This clonotype occurred many times. The rearrangement links TRBV12-3 or TRBV12-4 to TRBJ2-5, with D perhaps TRBD1 (6 bases). The CDR3 contains 15 residues. The germline V and J ends were trimmed by 4 bases and 2 bases, with 14 bases remaining between them. This CDR3 reads CASSSGQLGQETQYF. The CDR3 DNA reads as TGTGCCAGCAGTTCTGGACAGTTAGGTCAAGAGACCCAGTACTTC.

This clonotype was seen ten or more times. V is TRBV6-2 or TRBV6-3 and J is TRBJ2-7; tentatively, D is TRBD2 (5 bases). Germline CDR1 reads MNHEY; CDR2 reads SVGEGT. The germline V and J ends were trimmed by 5 bases and 4 bases, with 12 bases remaining between them. This CDR3 is 13 amino acids long. CDR3 sequence reads: CASSPRTGYEQYF. The CDR3 region has the DNA TGTGCCAGCAGTCCGCGGACTGGTTACGAGCAGTACTTC.

The chain combines TRBV12-3 or TRBV12-4 with TRBJ1-4; D remains unclear. Trimming took off 5 bases at V and 8 bases at J, with 9 bases between the two ends. The CDR3 is made up of 12 amino acids. CDR3 in DNA: TGTGCCAGCAGTCCGCGCGGGGAAAAACTGTTTTTT. This codes for CASSPRGEKLFF.

As to this clonotype: This may arise from a read error, as a much more abundant clone is one base away. V is TRBV9 and J is TRBJ1-1; D gene ambiguous. Trimming removed 2 bases from V and 8 bases from J, with 10 bases in between. Germline CDR1 reads SGDLS; CDR2 reads YYNGEE. The CDR3 spans 12 residues. DNA for the CDR3: TGTGCCAGCAGCGTGAGTAAGGAGGAAGCTTTCTTT. It translates to CASSVSKEEAFF.

There are many counts of this clonotype. The V and J genes are TRBV10-3 and TRBJ1-2; D is unresolved. CDR1 is ENHRY and CDR2 is SYGVKD in the germline V gene. CDR3 size: 13 residues. CDR3 sequence (DNA): TGTGCGACCGCCGAGGGAGGTAACTATGGCTACACCTTC. Translating it yields CATAEGGNYGYTF.

At least ten counts were recorded for this clonotype. The chain employs TRBV6-1 and TRBJ1-5; D unresolved. The CDR3 is made up of 13 amino acids. V lost 1 base and J 7 bases, leaving 8 bases between the germline ends. Per germline, CDR1 MNHNS and CDR2 SASEGT. The chain's CDR3 is CASSEGNFQPQHF. Here the CDR3 DNA reads TGTGCCAGCAGTGAAGGGAATTTCCAGCCCCAGCATTTT.

There are a few counts of this clonotype. The chain links TRBV15 to TRBJ2-3, with TRBD2 identical over 10 bases. Trimming took 7 bases from V and 3 from J; bases not matched to a gene: 10. The CDR3 is made up of 16 amino acids. The V gene's germline CDR1 is LNHNV and CDR2 YYDKDF (reference sequence). The CDR3 loop reads CATTDKAGGPTDTQYF. In DNA, the CDR3 is TGTGCCACCACGGATAAAGCGGGGGGGCCAACAGATACGCAGTATTTT. Full variable domain (remainder filled in from reference TRBV15 and TRBJ2-3): DAMVIQNPRYQVTQFGKPVTLSCSQTLNHNVMYWYQQKSSQAPKLLFHYYDKDFNNEADTPDNFQSRRPNTSFCFLDIRSPGLGDTAMYLCATTDKAGGPTDTQYFGPGTRLTVL.

This clonotype was counted between two and nine times. This chain uses TRBV14 with TRBJ2-3, with D possibly matching TRBD1 (5 bases). V was cut by 0 bases and J by 3 bases, with 10 bases left in between. Germline loops: CDR1 SGHDN, CDR2 FVKESK. CDR3 length: 15 amino acids. CDR3 DNA sequence: TGTGCCAGCAGCCAAGATCCCAGGGAAACAGATACGCAGTATTTT. This sequence encodes CASSQDPRETDTQYF.

This clonotype turned up a few times. The chain couples TRBV6-2 or TRBV6-3 to TRBJ2-1; a weak D match, TRBD2 (7 bases). Trimming pared 4 bases from V and 2 bases from J, leaving 18 bases between. The CDR3 consists of 17 residues. Germline CDR1 and CDR2: MNHEY and SVGEGT. CDR3 sequence reads: CASSFYRGAGAYNEQFF. Here the CDR3 DNA reads TGTGCCAGCAGTTTTTACCGGGGGGCGGGGGCCTACAATGAGCAGTTCTTC.

The rearrangement uses TRBV2 and TRBJ2-1, with TRBD2 as a possible D gene (7 bases). Germline V gene sequence: CDR1 SNHLY, CDR2 FYNNEI. This CDR3 spans 11 amino acids. Trimming removed 9 bases at V and 8 bases at J, with 11 bases between. The CDR3 loop reads CASSGGYEQFF. DNA for the CDR3: TGTGCCAGTTCGGGGGGCTATGAGCAGTTCTTC. Variable domain in full (rest from reference TRBV2 and TRBJ2-1): EPEVTQTPSHQVTQMGQEVILRCVPISNHLYFYWYRQILGQKVEFLVSFYNNEISEKSEIFDDQFSVERPDGSNFTLKIRSTKLEDSAMYFCASSGGYEQFFGPGTRLTVL.

This clonotype showed up many times. V is TRBV6-5 and J is TRBJ1-3; D gene ambiguous. This CDR3 is built from 14 residues. Per the germline V gene, CDR1 is MNHEY and CDR2 is SVGAGI. The ends were cut back, 6 bases at V and 2 bases at J, with 11 bases in the middle. The CDR3 reads CASRLYPTGNTIYF. DNA of the CDR3: TGTGCCAGCAGACTATACCCGACTGGAAACACCATATATTTT.

This clonotype was seen only a few times. The CDR3 nucleotides read TGTGCCAGCAGCTTTGATCCCTCTGGGGCCAACGTCCTGACTTTC. As protein: CASSFDPSGANVLTF. The chain links TRBV5-4 to TRBJ2-6, with D uncertain. V was pared by 2 bases and J by 0 bases, with 6 bases between. CDR3 size: 15 residues. CDR1 SGHNT and CDR2 YYREEE come from the germline V gene (reference sequence). The variable domain in full, with the rest retrieved from reference TRBV5-4 and TRBJ2-6, is ETGVTQSPTHLIKTRGQQVTLRCSSQSGHNTVSWYQQALGQGPQFIFQYYREEENGRGNFPPRFSGLQFPNYSSELNVNALELDDSALYLCASSFDPSGANVLTFGAGSRLTVL.

This clonotype has only a few counts. V gene TRBV10-2 combines with J gene TRBJ2-6; D unresolved. The CDR3 is made up of 14 amino acids. Germline V lookup: CDR1 WSHSY, CDR2 SAAADI. V gave up 3 bases and J gave up 1 base, with 4 bases separating them. DNA for the CDR3: TGCGCCAGCAGTGAAAGGTCTGGGGCCAACGTCCTGACTTTC. It translates to CASSERSGANVLTF.

V gene TRBV20-1 combines with J gene TRBJ2-5, with D possibly TRBD2 on 5 matching bases. The CDR3 is 11 amino acids. V was cut by 5 bases and J by 4 bases, with 8 bases left in between. CDR1 is DFQATT and CDR2 is SNEGSKA in the germline V gene (reference sequence). The CDR3 region has the DNA TGCAGTGCTCCGGCGGGAGAGACCCAGTACTTC. It specifies CSAPAGETQYF.

This clonotype was recorded at least ten times. The chain uses TRBV28 and TRBJ1-2; D is unresolved. This CDR3 contains 15 residues. Trimming took off 3 bases at V and 6 bases at J, with 17 bases between the two ends. Germline CDR1 MDHEN, CDR2 SYDVKM. CDR3 sequence: CASSLRGPGIDGYTF. As DNA, the CDR3 is TGTGCCAGCAGTTTGCGAGGGCCGGGTATTGATGGCTACACCTTC.

This clonotype has ten or more counts. The V gene is TRBV5-1, the J gene TRBJ2-1; TRBD2 might be the D (6 bases). This CDR3 comprises 12 residues. Trimming took off 7 bases at V and 2 bases at J, with 7 bases between the two ends. Germline assignment: CDR1 SGHRS and CDR2 YFSETQ. The CDR3 region has the DNA TGCGCCAGCGGGGAGGCCTACAATGAGCAGTTCTTC. It is translated as CASGEAYNEQFF.

There are many counts of this clonotype. V is TRBV29-1 and J is TRBJ1-1; D remains unclear. Trimming left V 8 bases short and J 2 bases short, with 12 bases between. Germline-derived CDR1 and CDR2 are SQVTM and ANQGSEA. The CDR3 consists of 12 residues. Here the CDR3 reads CSFGRGNTEAFF. The CDR3 nucleotides are TGCAGCTTCGGGCGCGGTAACACTGAAGCTTTCTTT.

The table lists this clonotype with many counts. The rearrangement links TRBV5-6 to TRBJ1-2; TRBD1 aligns across 7 bases. The CDR3 totals 14 residues. Trimming cost V 1 base and J 7 bases; bases outside gene matches: 7. From germline, CDR1 is SGHDT and CDR2 YYEEEE. Written as DNA, the CDR3 is TGTGCCAGCAGCTTGCAAGGGGGCGTTTTTGGCTACACCTTC. Protein product: CASSLQGGVFGYTF.

The table lists this clonotype with many counts. J is TRBJ1-5 and V is TRBV6-6, with D possibly being TRBD1 (6 bases). V lost 6 bases and J 7 bases, leaving 13 bases between the germline ends. The CDR3 extends over 13 amino acids. Germline loops: CDR1 MNHNY, CDR2 SVGAGI (reference sequence). CDR3 in amino acids: CASRFDRQQPQHF. DNA of the CDR3: TGTGCCAGCAGATTTGACAGGCAACAGCCCCAGCATTTT.

This clonotype was detected ten times or more. The chain links TRBV28 to TRBJ1-3; D unresolved. Trimming pared 4 bases from V and 0 bases from J, leaving 7 bases between. CDR1 and CDR2 (germline): MDHEN, SYDVKM. This CDR3 comprises 14 residues. Here the CDR3 DNA reads TGTGCCAGCAGTTCCGAATACTCTGGAAACACCATATATTTT. Its protein product is CASSSEYSGNTIYF.

This clonotype has more than one count but fewer than ten. This chain connects TRBV28 to TRBJ2-7; TRBD2 might be the D (6 bases). Germline V CDR1 and CDR2: MDHEN, SYDVKM. Trimming removed 6 bases at V and 2 bases at J, with 14 bases between. This CDR3 is built from 14 residues. The CDR3 loop reads CASRAAGSTYEQYF. The CDR3 DNA reads as TGTGCCAGCAGGGCGGCGGGGTCTACCTACGAGCAGTACTTC.

This clonotype was seen repeatedly, ten times or more. The V call is TRBV20-1, the J call TRBJ2-1; no firm D call. The CDR3 extends over 16 amino acids. V shed 6 bases and J shed 0 bases, with 18 bases lying between them. Germline values: CDR1 DFQATT, CDR2 SNEGSKA (reference sequence). CDR3 loop: CSAPGQVGSSYNEQFF. As DNA, the CDR3 is TGCAGTGCCCCCGGCCAGGTAGGAAGCTCCTACAATGAGCAGTTCTTC.